These T cell receptor beta chains were read from a single sample in a study of OX40 agonist ivuxolimab in advanced cancers. Generated by immunoSEQ multiplex PCR, the TCRdb table keeps only in-frame clones and is missing some. The sample holds about 20,000 clones, over 65% seen once. Here the sequenced sample was CD4+ or CD8+ T cells sorted from blood, taken in a trial of the OX40 agonist ivuxolimab. Every receptor here comes from an adult with an advanced solid tumor such as melanoma, head and neck, liver or kidney cancer. CDR3s include the opening cysteine and the closing phenylalanine or tryptophan. Each record gives: D gene, J gene, clone size, V gene, CDR3 DNA, CDR3 protein. The D gene is left open where the match is weak. The size entry is marked missing in some rows and otherwise reads once, few, many or a size class.

NA | TRBJ2-3 | NA | TRBV11-2 | TGTGCCAGCAGCGCCCCTGATGCGGGCACAGATACGCAGTATTTT | CASSAPDAGTDTQYF
NA | TRBJ1-1 | few | TRBV5-6 | TGTGCCAGCAGCTTGGTGGACAACACTGAAGCTTTCTTT | CASSLVDNTEAFF
NA | TRBJ2-1 | NA | TRBV19 | TGTGCCAGTGCGGTACGGTCAGACTACAATGAGCAGTTCTTC | CASAVRSDYNEQFF
TRBD1 | TRBJ2-3 | NA | TRBV6-5 | TGTGCCAGCAGCCCAACAGGGGGCGGCGATACGCAGTATTTT | CASSPTGGGDTQYF
NA | TRBJ2-2 | once | TRBV27 | TGTGCCAGCAGTCCCCTCATGGGGGGTCGGAACACCGGGGAGCTGTTTTTT | CASSPLMGGRNTGELFF
NA | TRBJ1-2 | NA | TRBV5-1 | TGCGCCAGCAGCCCTGACAGGTGGGAATTCGCCACCTTC | CASSPDRWEFATF
TRBD1 | TRBJ2-7 | NA | TRBV5-6 | TGTGCCAGCAGCTACGCGACAGGGTCTGGACACGAGCAGTACTTC | CASSYATGSGHEQYF
NA | TRBJ2-1 | NA | TRBV2 | TGTGCCAGCTCCTCCAGGGGGGGCAGGGAAGTGCGGCAGTTCTTC | CASSSRGGREVRQFF
NA | TRBJ2-1 | NA | TRBV7-9 | TGTGCCAGCAGCACCGGTGAGCAGTTCTTC | CASSTGEQFF
TRBD1 | TRBJ2-7 | NA | TRBV9 | TGTGCCAGCAGCCTCTCCGGCGACAGGGGGCGTCACGAGCAGTACTTC | CASSLSGDRGRHEQYF
TRBD2 | TRBJ2-1 | NA | TRBV19 | TGTGCCAGTAGTATTCTAGCGGGAGGGAGCAATGAGCAGTTCTTC | CASSILAGGSNEQFF
TRBD2 | TRBJ2-7 | NA | TRBV29-1 | TGCAGCGTTAGGGGACTATCAATCTACGAGCAGTACTTC | CSVRGLSIYEQYF
NA | TRBJ1-5 | NA | TRBV19 | TGTGCCAGTAGTATACCTGGTGGGGTTCAGCCCCAGCATTTT | CASSIPGGVQPQHF
NA | TRBJ1-1 | NA | TRBV6-6 | TGTGCCAGCAGGCCGGGACAAATGAACACTGAAGCTTTCTTT | CASRPGQMNTEAFF
TRBD2 | TRBJ2-3 | NA | TRBV5-1 | TGCGCCAGCAGCTTGGCCGTGACTAGCGGAGACACAGATACGCAGTATTTT | CASSLAVTSGDTDTQYF
NA | TRBJ1-2 | NA | TRBV11-2 | TGTGCCAGCAGCTTAGATTACGGGACGTCTAACTATGGCTACACCTTC | CASSLDYGTSNYGYTF
NA | TRBJ2-7 | NA | TRBV6-6 | TGTGCCAGCAGTTTGCAGGTAACCTACGAGCAGTACTTC | CASSLQVTYEQYF
NA | TRBJ1-5 | NA | TRBV27 | TGTGCCAGCGGGGGGGGGAAGGGCAATCAGCCCCAGCATTTT | CASGGGKGNQPQHF
NA | TRBJ1-2 | NA | TRBV27 | TGTGCCAGCAGTCAGGGACACAACTATGGCTACACCTTC | CASSQGHNYGYTF
NA | TRBJ2-7 | NA | TRBV28 | TGTGCCAGCGCTATTAGCGGAATCGGCTACGAGCAGTACTTC | CASAISGIGYEQYF
NA | TRBJ2-1 | NA | TRBV2 | TGTGCCAGCAGCGTCTACAATGAGCAGTTCTTC | CASSVYNEQFF
NA | TRBJ2-7 | NA | TRBV30 | TGTGCCTGGAGTGCTGACTCCTACGAGCAGTACTTC | CAWSADSYEQYF
NA | TRBJ1-2 | few | TRBV27 | TGTGCCAGCAGTTTAATGGGGTCGCATGGCTACACCTTC | CASSLMGSHGYTF
NA | TRBJ1-1 | NA | TRBV19 | TGTGCCAGTAGTCAAACTGGCGCCCCGAACACTGAAGCTTTCTTT | CASSQTGAPNTEAFF
NA | TRBJ2-7 | NA | TRBV11-2 | TGTGCCAGCAGCTTAGAGTCACAGGCCCCCTACGAGCAGTACTTC | CASSLESQAPYEQYF
TRBD1 | TRBJ2-2 | NA | TRBV5-6 | TGTGCCAGCAGCGGGACAGGCAACACCGGGGAGCTGTTTTTT | CASSGTGNTGELFF
TRBD1 | TRBJ1-2 | once | TRBV6-5 | TGTGCCAGCAGCCCAGGACAGGGGGCTAACTATGGCTACACCTTC | CASSPGQGANYGYTF
TRBD2 | TRBJ2-5 | once | TRBV5-1 | TGCGCCAGCAGTTCCCTTCCCCCGGGACTACTAGCGGGAATTGAAGAGACCCAGTACTTC | CASSSLPPGLLAGIEETQYF
NA | TRBJ2-3 | NA | TRBV28 | TGTGCCAGCAGTTACGACCAGGTCACAGATACGCAGTATTTT | CASSYDQVTDTQYF
TRBD1 | TRBJ1-2 | NA | TRBV4-3 | TGCGCCAGCAGCCAAGATTGGGACAGGACGTATGGCTACACCTTC | CASSQDWDRTYGYTF
NA | TRBJ2-7 | NA | TRBV7-8 | TGTGCCAGCAGCTTAGTTGGCAGGATCTACGAGCAGTACTTC | CASSLVGRIYEQYF
NA | TRBJ2-2 | NA | TRBV19 | TGTGCCAGTAGTATGGGTCGACAGGTGAACACCGGGGAGCTGTTTTTT | CASSMGRQVNTGELFF
TRBD1 | TRBJ2-1 | NA | TRBV4-3 | TGCGCCAGCAGCCACCGGACAGGGGAAAATGAGCAGTTCTTC | CASSHRTGENEQFF
TRBD2 | TRBJ2-7 | NA | TRBV5-4 | TGTGCCAGCAGCTACGGACTAGCAGACTACGAGCAGTACTTC | CASSYGLADYEQYF
TRBD1 | TRBJ1-2 | NA | TRBV19 | TGTGCCAGTAGTATAGCGGACAGGGGAGACTATGGCTACACCTTC | CASSIADRGDYGYTF
NA | TRBJ2-7 | NA | TRBV7-4 | TGTGCCAGCAGCTTAGCCCCCTACGAGCAGTACTTC | CASSLAPYEQYF
NA | TRBJ1-1 | few | TRBV29-1 | TGCAGCGTTGAGGGGAACACTGAAGCTTTCTTT | CSVEGNTEAFF
NA | TRBJ1-6 | NA | TRBV2 | TGTGCCAGCAGTGAAGGCAGGACCTACTATAATTCACCCCTCCACTTT | CASSEGRTYYNSPLHF
NA | TRBJ2-7 | NA | TRBV28 | TGTGCCAGTACCGGGAGCTACGGCTCCTACGAGCAGTACTTC | CASTGSYGSYEQYF
TRBD1 | TRBJ2-2 | NA | TRBV29-1 | TGCAGCGTTGAGACAGGGAAAGACACCGGGGAGCTGTTTTTT | CSVETGKDTGELFF
NA | TRBJ1-2 | few | TRBV5-4 | TGTGCCAGCAGCTTCGAGGGAGGGAACTATGGCTACACCTTC | CASSFEGGNYGYTF
NA | TRBJ2-1 | NA | TRBV7-2 | TGTGCCAGCACCCACCCTGCGTCCTACAATGAGCAGTTCTTC | CASTHPASYNEQFF
NA | TRBJ2-3 | NA | TRBV19 | TGTGCCAGTAGTGTCGGGACCTTGGGAAGCACAGATACGCAGTATTTT | CASSVGTLGSTDTQYF
NA | TRBJ2-5 | NA | TRBV11-2 | TGTGCCTCCCGGGGTGGGGATGAGACCCAGTACTTC | CASRGGDETQYF
TRBD2 | TRBJ2-1 | NA | TRBV6-5 | TGTGCCAGCAGTCCACTAGCGGCCGTAGAGCAGTTCTTC | CASSPLAAVEQFF
TRBD2 | TRBJ2-1 | NA | TRBV7-9 | TGTGCCAGCAGCCCCACTAGCGCCAATGAGCAGTTCTTC | CASSPTSANEQFF
NA | TRBJ2-3 | once | TRBV29-1 | TGCAGCGTTGAAGCACTGAGGGGAGCAGATACGCAGTATTTT | CSVEALRGADTQYF
NA | TRBJ2-1 | many | TRBV28 | TGTGCCAGCAGTTTATCCTCGGGGTTAGGTGAGCAGTTCTTC | CASSLSSGLGEQFF
NA | TRBJ2-6 | NA | TRBV2 | TGTGCCAGCAGTGAGGGCCCCGTCACGGGGGCTGGGGCCAACGTCCTGACTTTC | CASSEGPVTGAGANVLTF